These T cell receptor beta chains were read from a single sample in a study of blood T cell repertoires in COVID-19. Assay: immunoSEQ multiplex PCR; the TCRdb copy retains only in-frame clones and omits some. The data hold 260,000 or so clones, with about four fifths observed a single time. Sequenced material: peripheral blood. These receptors were obtained from a woman aged 80 or older with COVID-19, enrolled during active disease. The CDR3 runs from the conserved cysteine through the conserved F or W. Each record gives: clone size, J gene, V gene, D gene, CDR3 protein, CDR3 DNA. The D gene is left open where the match is weak. Expanded clones get a size class; other rows say once, few or many, or leave the size out.

>many|TRBJ2-3|TRBV6-2/TRBV6-3|TRBD2
CASSYGPLAGQNTQYF
TGTGCCAGCAGTTACGGTCCCCTAGCGGGACAAAATACGCAGTATTTT
>NA|TRBJ1-4|TRBV18|NA
CASSAGREKLFF
TGTGCCAGCTCAGCGGGCCGTGAAAAACTGTTTTTT
>NA|TRBJ2-1|TRBV11-3|TRBD2
CASSPRTSGSEQFF
TGTGCCAGCAGCCCTCGGACTAGCGGGAGTGAGCAGTTCTTC
>NA|TRBJ1-1|TRBV2|NA
CASDRSGHYTEAFF
TGTGCCAGCGATCGGTCGGGACACTACACTGAAGCTTTCTTT
>once|TRBJ2-3|TRBV7-2|TRBD2
CASSLRRGDTQYF
TGTGCCAGCAGCCTCCGGCGGGGGGATACGCAGTATTTT
>NA|TRBJ2-2|TRBV5-6|NA
CASSLIDRNTGELFF
TGTGCCAGCAGCTTGATCGACAGAAACACCGGGGAGCTGTTTTTT
>NA|TRBJ1-3|TRBV6-1|NA
CASSEVAGRLGNTIYF
TGTGCCAGCAGTGAAGTTGCGGGGAGGCTTGGAAACACCATATATTTT
>NA|TRBJ1-6|TRBV7-6|NA
CASSLTAHNSPLHF
TGTGCCAGCAGCTTAACAGCTCATAATTCACCCCTCCACTTT
>NA|TRBJ1-2|TRBV18|NA
CASSPWGTGYGYTF
TGTGCCAGCTCACCATGGGGGACTGGCTATGGCTACACCTTC
>NA|TRBJ1-1|TRBV28|NA
CASVFQGRDTEAFF
TGTGCCAGCGTATTCCAGGGAAGAGACACTGAAGCTTTCTTT
>NA|TRBJ1-1|TRBV7-2|NA
CASSSLTNEAFF
TGTGCCAGCAGCTCCCTCACTAATGAAGCTTTCTTT
>NA|TRBJ1-4|TRBV28|TRBD1
CASSGQGGANEKLFF
TGTGCCAGCTCGGGACAGGGGGGGGCTAATGAAAAACTGTTTTTT
>NA|TRBJ1-2|TRBV6-5|TRBD1
CASTSFRQGNNGYTF
TGTGCCAGCACCTCGTTTAGACAGGGAAACAATGGCTACACCTTC
>NA|TRBJ1-1|TRBV3-1/TRBV3-2|NA
CASSPGGLLNTEAFF
TGTGCCAGCAGCCCGGGAGGGCTGCTGAACACTGAAGCTTTCTTT
>NA|TRBJ2-1|TRBV10-3|TRBD2
CAIRGTSEHNEQFF
TGTGCCATCAGGGGGACTAGCGAACACAATGAGCAGTTCTTC
>once|TRBJ2-7|TRBV11-3|NA
CASSLGGTGEQYF
TGTGCCAGCAGCTTAGGCGGGACCGGTGAGCAGTACTTC
>once|TRBJ1-2|TRBV28|NA
CASSTTDSYGYTF
TGTGCCAGCAGTACAACGGACAGCTATGGCTACACCTTC
>NA|TRBJ1-2|TRBV18|TRBD1
CASSQGADYGYTF
TGTGCCAGCTCCCAGGGGGCGGACTATGGCTACACCTTC
>NA|TRBJ2-3|TRBV30|NA
CAWSRGRTDTQYF
TGTGCCTGGAGTCGAGGGAGGACAGATACGCAGTATTTT
>NA|TRBJ2-7|TRBV10-1|TRBD1
CASSGPGTGSYEQYF
TGCGCCAGCAGTGGACCCGGGACAGGGTCCTACGAGCAGTACTTC
>NA|TRBJ1-2|TRBV28|NA
CASSLVGYGYTF
TGTGCCAGCAGCCTAGTGGGCTATGGCTACACCTTC
>NA|TRBJ1-5|TRBV5-1|TRBD1
CASSQGQGNQPQHF
TGCGCCAGCAGCCAAGGACAGGGCAATCAGCCCCAGCATTTT
>NA|TRBJ1-1|TRBV5-5|TRBD1
CASRLRDRGGEAFF
TGTGCCAGCCGGCTACGGGACAGGGGAGGGGAAGCTTTCTTT
>NA|TRBJ1-1|TRBV5-8|NA
CASSLEGGNTEAFF
TGTGCCAGCAGCTTGGAAGGGGGGAACACTGAAGCTTTCTTT
>NA|TRBJ1-2|TRBV6-1|NA
CASSEAQGRLYGYTF
TGTGCCAGCAGTGAAGCGCAAGGCAGACTCTATGGCTACACCTTC
>NA|TRBJ1-1|TRBV7-8|NA
CASSLVSQVATEAFF
TGTGCCAGCAGCTTAGTGTCTCAGGTGGCCACTGAAGCTTTCTTT
>few|TRBJ2-7|TRBV4-1|NA
CASSPPGHPAREQYF
TGCGCCAGCAGCCCCCCGGGACACCCGGCTCGGGAGCAGTACTTC
>NA|TRBJ1-1|TRBV2|NA
CASHSGNTEAFF
TGTGCCAGCCATTCAGGGAACACTGAAGCTTTCTTT
>NA|TRBJ2-5|TRBV11-2|TRBD2
CASSSGLVKGRGETQYF
TGTGCCAGCAGCTCGGGACTAGTTAAAGGGAGAGGAGAGACCCAGTACTTC
>NA|TRBJ2-1|TRBV4-2|TRBD1
CASSQVDRGLVSNEQFF
TGTGCCAGCAGCCAAGTGGACAGGGGGCTTGTAAGCAATGAGCAGTTCTTC
>NA|TRBJ1-2|TRBV28|NA
CASSFIGRGYGYTF
TGTGCCAGCAGTTTCATAGGAAGGGGCTATGGCTACACCTTC
>NA|TRBJ1-4|TRBV5-4|NA
CASSPGLYEEKLFF
TGTGCCAGCAGCCCGGGACTATATGAGGAAAAACTGTTTTTT
>NA|TRBJ1-2|TRBV19|TRBD1
CASSGSQGARNGYTF
TGTGCCAGTAGTGGGTCACAGGGGGCGCGGAATGGCTACACCTTC
>NA|TRBJ1-2|TRBV28|TRBD1
CASSLTGTYGYTF
TGTGCCAGCAGTTTGACAGGGACCTATGGCTACACCTTC
>NA|TRBJ1-1|TRBV3-1/TRBV3-2|NA
CASSRNQGNTEAFF
TGTGCCAGCAGCCGAAATCAGGGGAACACTGAAGCTTTCTTT
>few|TRBJ1-6|TRBV2|NA
CASSARDRTIYNSPLHF
TGTGCCAGCAGTGCCCGAGACAGGACCATTTATAATTCACCCCTCCACTTT
>NA|TRBJ1-3|TRBV4-1|NA
CASSSTDTNSGNTIYF
TGCGCCAGCAGTTCGACAGATACCAATTCTGGAAACACCATATATTTT
>NA|TRBJ1-5|TRBV28|NA
CASSLDPTGNQPQHF
TGTGCCAGCAGTTTAGACCCGACAGGCAATCAGCCCCAGCATTTT
>NA|TRBJ1-2|TRBV6-5|NA
CASRGLGTQGGYTF
TGTGCCAGCAGGGGTTTAGGGACCCAGGGGGGCTACACCTTC
>NA|TRBJ1-1|TRBV15|TRBD1
CATSRGGTGTEAFF
TGTGCCACCAGCAGAGGGGGGACAGGCACTGAAGCTTTCTTT
>NA|TRBJ2-3|TRBV5-1|TRBD2
CASSLQVSGVTDTQYF
TGCGCCAGCAGCTTGCAAGTTAGCGGGGTCACAGATACGCAGTATTTT
>NA|TRBJ2-3|TRBV2|NA
CATALARDTQYF
TGTGCCACCGCGTTAGCGCGGGATACGCAGTATTTT
>NA|TRBJ2-1|TRBV3-1/TRBV3-2|TRBD2
CASSKTSGVYNEQFF
TGTGCCAGCAGCAAGACTAGCGGGGTCTACAATGAGCAGTTCTTC
>NA|TRBJ1-5|TRBV28|NA
CASRPEGNQPQHF
TGTGCCAGCAGGCCGGAGGGCAATCAGCCCCAGCATTTT
>NA|TRBJ1-2|TRBV30|TRBD1
CAWRDRGAGYTF
TGTGCCTGGAGGGACAGGGGGGCTGGCTACACCTTC
>NA|TRBJ2-1|TRBV19|TRBD2
CASSIDPGRGGRENEQFF
TGTGCCAGTAGTATAGATCCGGGGCGGGGGGGCCGAGAAAATGAGCAGTTCTTC
>NA|TRBJ1-2|TRBV18|TRBD1
CASSPSGTGSMGYTF
TGTGCCAGCTCACCTTCCGGGACAGGGTCGATGGGCTACACCTTC
>NA|TRBJ1-2|TRBV6-2/TRBV6-3|TRBD1
CASSYSQDRRLGGYTF
TGTGCCAGCAGTTACTCGCAGGACAGGCGCTTAGGCGGCTACACCTTC
>NA|TRBJ1-2|TRBV10-3|NA
CAISEKGDGVDGYTF
TGTGCCATCAGTGAAAAGGGGGATGGGGTTGATGGCTACACCTTC
>NA|TRBJ2-3|TRBV7-2|TRBD2
CASSLGLAIQSTQYF
TGTGCCAGCAGCTTGGGACTAGCAATTCAGAGTACGCAGTATTTT
>once|TRBJ2-3|TRBV7-6|TRBD1
CASSTGQGTMLTDTQYF
TGTGCCAGCAGCACTGGACAGGGGACCATGCTAACAGATACGCAGTATTTT
>NA|TRBJ1-3|TRBV28|NA
CASSSAGNTIYF
TGTGCCAGCAGTTCGGCCGGGAACACCATATATTTT
>NA|TRBJ1-2|TRBV18|NA
CASSPEQARSIMSGYTF
TGTGCCAGCTCACCAGAACAGGCGCGATCAATTATGAGTGGCTACACCTTC
>NA|TRBJ2-5|TRBV6-1|NA
CASSPHRETQYF
TGTGCCAGCAGTCCGCATAGAGAGACCCAGTACTTC
>NA|TRBJ2-2|TRBV5-1|TRBD1
CASSRYDREQGELFF
TGCGCCAGCAGCCGATACGACAGGGAACAAGGGGAGCTGTTTTTT
>few|TRBJ2-1|TRBV7-2|NA
CASSRQYNEQFF
TGTGCCAGCAGCCGTCAGTACAATGAGCAGTTCTTC
>once|TRBJ1-6|TRBV2|TRBD1
CASSEGQGNNSPLHF
TGTGCCAGCAGTGAGGGACAGGGGAATAATTCACCCCTCCACTTT
>once|TRBJ1-2|TRBV6-6|NA
CASSRSGVVGYTF
TGTGCCAGCAGTCGGTCGGGTGTGGTGGGCTACACCTTC
>NA|TRBJ2-5|TRBV27|NA
CASRGRGETQYF
TGTGCCAGCCGCGGCAGGGGAGAGACCCAGTACTTC